This TCR beta chain is from a study of T cell repertoires in cytomegalovirus infection. Study results and limitations: CMV-specific TCR beta clonotypes restricted by HLA-C were the ones dominating the ex vivo response.

TCRdb re-called the reads through MiXCR, storing one row per CDR3 protein. Here the sample spans approximately 750,000 distinct CDR3 sequences, about a third being singletons. V was pared by 4 bases and J by 7 bases, with 20 bases between. This CDR3 is built from 16 residues. CDR1 and CDR2 from the germline V gene are MGHRA and YSYEKL. In regard to this clonotype: Its antigen is as yet unknown.

Sample: PBMCs. The chain couples TRBV4-1 to TRBJ1-5; tentative D call: TRBD1 (5 bases). The clonotype was recovered from a human donor in good health (CMV status not recorded). Some clones in this sample may be carry-over from other donors' samples. CDR3 bases: TGCGCCAGCAGCCGTGTTATCGGGGCTGGGAAGCAGCCCCAGCATTTT. Translation: CASSRVIGAGKQPQHF.